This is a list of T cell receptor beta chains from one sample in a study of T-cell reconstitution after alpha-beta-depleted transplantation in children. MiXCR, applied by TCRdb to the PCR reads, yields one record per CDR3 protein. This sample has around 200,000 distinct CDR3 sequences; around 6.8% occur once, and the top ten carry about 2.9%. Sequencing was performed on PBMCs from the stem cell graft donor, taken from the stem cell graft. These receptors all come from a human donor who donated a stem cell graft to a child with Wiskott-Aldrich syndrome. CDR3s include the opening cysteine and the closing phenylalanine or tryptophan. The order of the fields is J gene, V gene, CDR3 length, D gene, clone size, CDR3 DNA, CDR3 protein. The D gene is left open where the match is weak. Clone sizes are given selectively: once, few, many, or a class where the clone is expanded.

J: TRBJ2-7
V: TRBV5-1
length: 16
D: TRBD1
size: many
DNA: TGCGCCAGCAGCTTGGAGGGACAGGGTTTGTTCTACGAGCAGTACTTC
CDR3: CASSLEGQGLFYEQYF

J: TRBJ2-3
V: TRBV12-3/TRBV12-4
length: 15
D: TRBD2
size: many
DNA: TGTGCCAGCAGGTCCGGGACTAGCGGTTTAGATACGCAGTATTTT
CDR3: CASRSGTSGLDTQYF

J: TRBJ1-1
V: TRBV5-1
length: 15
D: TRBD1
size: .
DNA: TGCGCCAGCAGCTTGGTGACAGGGGTACCCACTGAAGCTTTCTTT
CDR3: CASSLVTGVPTEAFF

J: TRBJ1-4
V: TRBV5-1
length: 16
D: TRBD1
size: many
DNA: TGCGCCAGCAGCCGAGGAAGGACAGGGCAGAATGAAAAACTGTTTTTT
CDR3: CASSRGRTGQNEKLFF

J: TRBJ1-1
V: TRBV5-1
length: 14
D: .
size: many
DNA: TGCGCCAGCAGCTTGGTAGGACAGAACACTGAAGCTTTCTTT
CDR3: CASSLVGQNTEAFF

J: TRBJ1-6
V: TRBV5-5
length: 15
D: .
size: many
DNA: TGTGCCAGCAGCTTGAACGGACACCATAATTCACCCCTCCACTTT
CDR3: CASSLNGHHNSPLHF

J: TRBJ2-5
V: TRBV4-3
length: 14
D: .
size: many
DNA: TGCGCCAGCAGCCCATCGGGACTCGGAGAGACCCAGTACTTC
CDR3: CASSPSGLGETQYF

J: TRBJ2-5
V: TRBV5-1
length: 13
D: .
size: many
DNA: TGCGCCAGCAGCGAGGTCGGACCAGAGACCCAGTACTTC
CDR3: CASSEVGPETQYF

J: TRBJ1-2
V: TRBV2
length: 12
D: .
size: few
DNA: TGTGCCAGCACGGACAACGTTTATGGCTACACCTTC
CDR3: CASTDNVYGYTF

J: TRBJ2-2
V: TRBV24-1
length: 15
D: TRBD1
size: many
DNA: TGTGCCACCAGTGACACAGGGGGCGACACCGGGGAGCTGTTTTTT
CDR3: CATSDTGGDTGELFF

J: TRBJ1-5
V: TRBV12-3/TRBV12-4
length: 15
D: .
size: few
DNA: TGTGCCAGCAGTTTAGGGGCTACAGTAAGCCAGCCCCAGCATTTT
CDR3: CASSLGATVSQPQHF

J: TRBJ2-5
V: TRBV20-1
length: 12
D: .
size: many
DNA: TGCAGTACGAGGCAGGGAGGAGAGACCCAGTACTTC
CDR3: CSTRQGGETQYF

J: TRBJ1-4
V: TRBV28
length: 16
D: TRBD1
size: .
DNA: TGTGCCAGCAGTCGGCACGGTGAAGGGGGCCTAGGAAAACTGTTTTTT
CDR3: CASSRHGEGGLGKLFF

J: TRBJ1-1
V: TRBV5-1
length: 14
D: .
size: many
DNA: TGCGCCAGCAGCTTGGGATTTGTCTCCACTGAAGCTTTCTTT
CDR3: CASSLGFVSTEAFF

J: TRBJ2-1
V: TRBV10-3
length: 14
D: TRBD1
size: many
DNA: TGTGCCATTACACCGGGACAGGGAAACAATGAGCAGTTCTTC
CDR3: CAITPGQGNNEQFF

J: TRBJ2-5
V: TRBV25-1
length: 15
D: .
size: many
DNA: TGTGCCAGCAGTGAACCCATGGGGGGAGCGGAGACCCAGTACTTC
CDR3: CASSEPMGGAETQYF

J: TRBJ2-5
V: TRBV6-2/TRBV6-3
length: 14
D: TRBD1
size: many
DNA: TGTGCCAGCAGAACCGGGACAGGGAGAGAGACCCAGTACTTC
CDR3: CASRTGTGRETQYF

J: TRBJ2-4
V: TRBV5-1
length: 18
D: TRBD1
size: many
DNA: TGCGCCAGCAGCTTGGATTGGACAGGAAAGGCAGCCAAAAACATTCAGTACTTC
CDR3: CASSLDWTGKAAKNIQYF

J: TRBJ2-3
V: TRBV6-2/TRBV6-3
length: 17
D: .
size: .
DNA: TGTACCTTCAGTTTTAAGGCGGTCGCCAGAAGCACAGATACGCAGTATTTT
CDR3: CTFSFKAVARSTDTQYF

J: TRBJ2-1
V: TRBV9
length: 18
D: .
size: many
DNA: TGTGCCAGCAGCGTAGTCCCAGGGACATCCGGTCCCCCCAGTGAGCAGTTCTTC
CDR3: CASSVVPGTSGPPSEQFF

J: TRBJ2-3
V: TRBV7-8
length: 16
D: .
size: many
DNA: TGTGCCAGCAGCTTTTTTAGCGGAGGACGCACAGATACGCAGTATTTT
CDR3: CASSFFSGGRTDTQYF

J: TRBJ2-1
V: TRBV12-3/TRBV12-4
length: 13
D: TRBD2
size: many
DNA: TGTGCCAGCAGTACCCTGGCGGGAGGTGAGCAGTTCTTC
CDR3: CASSTLAGGEQFF

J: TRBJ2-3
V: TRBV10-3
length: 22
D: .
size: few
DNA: TGTGCCATCAGTGCCGGGACAGGATCGAACCCTGGCGGGAGGGCCCTCACAGATACGCAGTATTTT
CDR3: CAISAGTGSNPGGRALTDTQYF

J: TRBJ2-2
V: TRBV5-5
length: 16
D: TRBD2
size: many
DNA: TGTGCCAGCAGCTTTTGGGGAGGGGCGAGCACCGGGGAGCTGTTTTTT
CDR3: CASSFWGGASTGELFF

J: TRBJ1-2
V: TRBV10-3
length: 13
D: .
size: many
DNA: TGTGCCATCAGTAACCTATCTAACTATGGCTACACCTTC
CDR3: CAISNLSNYGYTF

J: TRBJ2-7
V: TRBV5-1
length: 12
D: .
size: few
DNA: TGCGCCAGCAGCCCCCGGACAGACGAGCAGTACTTC
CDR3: CASSPRTDEQYF

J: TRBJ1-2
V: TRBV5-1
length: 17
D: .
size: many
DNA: TGCGCCAGCAGCTTCGGGGTCCGGGGGGCAGTGAGCTATGGCTACACCTTC
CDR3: CASSFGVRGAVSYGYTF

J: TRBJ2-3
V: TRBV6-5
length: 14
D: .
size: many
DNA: TGTGCCAGCAGTTACGAAGCAGACGGAGATACGCAGTATTTT
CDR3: CASSYEADGDTQYF

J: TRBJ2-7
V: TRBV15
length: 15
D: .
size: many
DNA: TGTGCCACCAGCAGAGAGTATCGCAGCTCCCACGAGCAGTACTTC
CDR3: CATSREYRSSHEQYF

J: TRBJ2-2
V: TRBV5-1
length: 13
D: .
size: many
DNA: TGCGCCAGCAGCTTACAGCTTCCCGGGGAGCTGTTTTTT
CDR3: CASSLQLPGELFF

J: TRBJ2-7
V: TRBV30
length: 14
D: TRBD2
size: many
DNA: TGTGCCTTGGGGACTAGCGCGAACTCCTACGAGCAGTACTTC
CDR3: CALGTSANSYEQYF

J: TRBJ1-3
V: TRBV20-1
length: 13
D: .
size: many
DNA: TGCAGTGCTAGAGGAGGATCTGGAAACACCATATATTTT
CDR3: CSARGGSGNTIYF

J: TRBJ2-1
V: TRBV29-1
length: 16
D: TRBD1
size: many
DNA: TGCAGCGTTGAGCCCCCCCGGGACAGGGTTTACAATGAGCAGTTCTTC
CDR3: CSVEPPRDRVYNEQFF

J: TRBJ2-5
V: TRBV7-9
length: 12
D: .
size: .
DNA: TGTGCCACTGAGGGCCGGCGAGAGACCCAGTACTTC
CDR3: CATEGRRETQYF